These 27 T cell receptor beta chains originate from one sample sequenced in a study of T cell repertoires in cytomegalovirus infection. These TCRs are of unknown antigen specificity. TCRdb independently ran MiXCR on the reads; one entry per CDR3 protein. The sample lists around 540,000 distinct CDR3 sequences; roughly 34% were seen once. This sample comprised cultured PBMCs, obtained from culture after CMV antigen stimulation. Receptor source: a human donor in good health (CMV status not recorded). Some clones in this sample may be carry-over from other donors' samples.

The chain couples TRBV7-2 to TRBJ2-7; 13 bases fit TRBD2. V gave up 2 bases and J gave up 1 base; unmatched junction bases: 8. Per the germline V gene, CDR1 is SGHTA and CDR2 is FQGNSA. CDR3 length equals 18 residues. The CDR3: CASSLSTLGLAGSYEQYF. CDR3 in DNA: TGTGCCAGCAGCTTATCAACCCTGGGACTAGCGGGATCCTACGAGCAGTACTTC.

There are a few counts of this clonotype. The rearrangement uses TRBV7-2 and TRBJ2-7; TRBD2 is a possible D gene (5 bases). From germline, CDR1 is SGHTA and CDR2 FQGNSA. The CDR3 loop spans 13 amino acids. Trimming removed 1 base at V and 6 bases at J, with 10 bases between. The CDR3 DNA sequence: TGTGCCAGCAGCTTAGAGGCAGGAGGCGAGCAGTACGTC. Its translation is CASSLEAGGEQYV.

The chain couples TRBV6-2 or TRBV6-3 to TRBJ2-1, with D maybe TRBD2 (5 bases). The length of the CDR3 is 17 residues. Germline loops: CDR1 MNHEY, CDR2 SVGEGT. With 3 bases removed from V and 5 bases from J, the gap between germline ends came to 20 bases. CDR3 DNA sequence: TGTGCCAGCAGTTATATTGGACTCGGAGCCGATCACAATGAGCAGTTCTTC. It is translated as CASSYIGLGADHNEQFF.

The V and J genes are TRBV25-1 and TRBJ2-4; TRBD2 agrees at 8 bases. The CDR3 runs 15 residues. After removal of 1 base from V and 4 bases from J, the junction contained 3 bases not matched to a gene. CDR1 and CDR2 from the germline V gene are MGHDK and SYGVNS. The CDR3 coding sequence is TGTGCCAGCAGTGAATCGGGACTAGGGAAAAACATTCAGTACTTC. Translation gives CASSESGLGKNIQYF.

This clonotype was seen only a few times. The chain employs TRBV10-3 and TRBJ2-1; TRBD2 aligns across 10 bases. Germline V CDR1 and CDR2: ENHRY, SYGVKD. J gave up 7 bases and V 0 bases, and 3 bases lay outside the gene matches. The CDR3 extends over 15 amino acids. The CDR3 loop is CAISESILAGNEQFF. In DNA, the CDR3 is TGTGCCATCAGTGAGTCGATACTAGCGGGAAATGAGCAGTTCTTC.

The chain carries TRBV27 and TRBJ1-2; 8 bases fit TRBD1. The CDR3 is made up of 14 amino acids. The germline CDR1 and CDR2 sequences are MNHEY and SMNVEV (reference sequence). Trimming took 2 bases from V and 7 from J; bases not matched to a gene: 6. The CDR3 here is CASSLRTGLSGYTF. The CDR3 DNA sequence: TGTGCCAGCAGTTTAAGGACAGGGTTGAGTGGCTACACCTTC.

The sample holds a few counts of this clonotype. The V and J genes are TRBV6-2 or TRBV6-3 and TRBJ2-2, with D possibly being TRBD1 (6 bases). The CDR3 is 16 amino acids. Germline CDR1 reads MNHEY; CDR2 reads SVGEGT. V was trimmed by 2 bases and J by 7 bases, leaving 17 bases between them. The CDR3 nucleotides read TGTGCCAGCAGTTACCCCCCCTGGACAGCCTTCGGGGAGCTGTTTTTT. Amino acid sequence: CASSYPPWTAFGELFF.

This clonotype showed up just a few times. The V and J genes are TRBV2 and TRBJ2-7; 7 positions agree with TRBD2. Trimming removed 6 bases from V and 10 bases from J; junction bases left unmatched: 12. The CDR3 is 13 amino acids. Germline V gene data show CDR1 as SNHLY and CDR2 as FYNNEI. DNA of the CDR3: TGTGCCAGCAGCTGGGGGGGAGCGGTGGGACAGTACTTC. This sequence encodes CASSWGGAVGQYF.

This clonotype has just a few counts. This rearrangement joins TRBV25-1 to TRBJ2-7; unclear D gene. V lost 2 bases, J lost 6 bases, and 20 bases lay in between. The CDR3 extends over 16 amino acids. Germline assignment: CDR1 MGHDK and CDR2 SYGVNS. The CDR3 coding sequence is TGTGCCAGCAGTGAAATCGGGTCGGAGCCCACCATCGAGCAGTACGTC. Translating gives CASSEIGSEPTIEQYV.

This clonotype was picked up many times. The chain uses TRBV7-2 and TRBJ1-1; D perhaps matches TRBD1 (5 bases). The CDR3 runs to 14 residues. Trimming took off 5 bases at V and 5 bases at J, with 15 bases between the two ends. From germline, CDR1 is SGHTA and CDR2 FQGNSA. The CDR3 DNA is TGTGCCAGCAGCGAGAAACTGGGGGGGACTGAAGCTTTCTTT. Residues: CASSEKLGGTEAFF.

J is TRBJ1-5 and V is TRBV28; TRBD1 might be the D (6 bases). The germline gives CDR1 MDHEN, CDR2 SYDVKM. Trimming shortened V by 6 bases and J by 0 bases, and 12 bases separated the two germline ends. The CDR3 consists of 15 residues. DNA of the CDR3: TGTGCCAGCAGATTCCGACAGGCTAGCAATCAGCCCCAGCATTTT. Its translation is CASRFRQASNQPQHF.

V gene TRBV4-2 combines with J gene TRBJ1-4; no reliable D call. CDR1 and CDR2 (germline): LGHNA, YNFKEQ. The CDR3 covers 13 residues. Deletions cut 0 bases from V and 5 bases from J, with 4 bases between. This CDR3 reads CASSQELNEKLFF. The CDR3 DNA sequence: TGTGCCAGCAGCCAAGAACTGAATGAAAAACTGTTTTTT.

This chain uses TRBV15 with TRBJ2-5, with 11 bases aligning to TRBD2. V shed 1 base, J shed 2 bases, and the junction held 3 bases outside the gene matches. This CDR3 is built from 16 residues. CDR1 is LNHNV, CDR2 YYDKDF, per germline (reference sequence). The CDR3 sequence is CATSRVVAGGQETQYF. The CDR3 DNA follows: TGTGCCACCAGCAGAGTGGTAGCGGGAGGGCAAGAGACCCAGTACTTC.

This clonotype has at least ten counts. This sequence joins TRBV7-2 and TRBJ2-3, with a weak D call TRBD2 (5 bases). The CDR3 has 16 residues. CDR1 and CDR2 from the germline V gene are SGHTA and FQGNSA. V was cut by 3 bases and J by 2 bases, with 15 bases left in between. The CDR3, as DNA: TGTGCCAGCAGCTTGGGATTTAGCGTATCCACAGATACGCAGTATTTT. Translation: CASSLGFSVSTDTQYF.

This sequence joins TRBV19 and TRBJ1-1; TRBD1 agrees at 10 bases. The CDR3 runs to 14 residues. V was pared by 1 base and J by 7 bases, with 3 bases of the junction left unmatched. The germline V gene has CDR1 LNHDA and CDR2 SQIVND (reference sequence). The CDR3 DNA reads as TGTGCCAGTAGTATAGGACAGGGGGCTGATGAAGCTTTCTTT. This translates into CASSIGQGADEAFF.

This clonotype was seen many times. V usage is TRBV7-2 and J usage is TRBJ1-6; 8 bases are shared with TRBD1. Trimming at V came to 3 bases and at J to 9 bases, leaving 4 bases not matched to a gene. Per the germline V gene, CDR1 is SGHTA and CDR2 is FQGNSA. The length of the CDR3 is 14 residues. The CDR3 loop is CASSFRQGASPLHF. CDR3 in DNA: TGTGCCAGCAGCTTCCGGCAGGGGGCTTCACCCCTCCACTTT.

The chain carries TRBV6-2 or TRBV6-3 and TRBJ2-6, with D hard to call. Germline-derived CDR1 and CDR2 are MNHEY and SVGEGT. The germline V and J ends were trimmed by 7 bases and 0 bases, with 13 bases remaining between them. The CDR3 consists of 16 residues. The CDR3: CASTKQLPSGANVLTF. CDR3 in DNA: TGTGCCAGCACCAAACAGCTTCCCTCTGGGGCCAACGTCCTGACTTTC.

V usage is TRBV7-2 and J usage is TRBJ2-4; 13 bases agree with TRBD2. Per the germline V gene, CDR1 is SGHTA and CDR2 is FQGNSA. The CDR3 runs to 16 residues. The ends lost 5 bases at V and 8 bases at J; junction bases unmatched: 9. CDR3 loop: CASSRRTSGSGDIQYF. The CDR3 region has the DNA TGTGCCAGCAGCAGGCGGACTAGCGGGAGTGGGGACATTCAGTACTTC.

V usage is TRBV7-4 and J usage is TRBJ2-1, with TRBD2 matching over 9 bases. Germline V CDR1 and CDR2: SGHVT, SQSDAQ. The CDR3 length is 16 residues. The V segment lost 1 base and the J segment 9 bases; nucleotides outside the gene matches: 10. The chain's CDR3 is CASSLDPSGVWSEQFF. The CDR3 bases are TGTGCCAGCAGCTTAGATCCTAGCGGGGTATGGAGTGAGCAGTTCTTC.

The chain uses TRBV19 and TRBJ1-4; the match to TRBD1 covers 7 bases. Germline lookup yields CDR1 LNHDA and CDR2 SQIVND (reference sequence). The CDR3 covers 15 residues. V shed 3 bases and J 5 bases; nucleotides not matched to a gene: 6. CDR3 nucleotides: TGTGCCAGTAGTATGTTGGGACAGCAAAATGAAAAACTGTTTTTT. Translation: CASSMLGQQNEKLFF.

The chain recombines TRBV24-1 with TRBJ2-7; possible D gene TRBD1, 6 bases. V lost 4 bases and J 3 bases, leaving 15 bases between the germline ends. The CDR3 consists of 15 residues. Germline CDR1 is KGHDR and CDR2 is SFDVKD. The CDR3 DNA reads TGTGCCACCAGTGACCGCCAGGGGACCCACTACGAGCAGTACTTC. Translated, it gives CATSDRQGTHYEQYF.

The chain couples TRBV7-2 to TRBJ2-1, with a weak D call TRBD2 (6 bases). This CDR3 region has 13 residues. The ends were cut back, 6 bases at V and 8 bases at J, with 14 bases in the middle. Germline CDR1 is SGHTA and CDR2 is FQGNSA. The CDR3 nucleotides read TGTGCCAGCAGGCGGGACGCCCAGGATGAGCAGTTCTTC. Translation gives CASRRDAQDEQFF. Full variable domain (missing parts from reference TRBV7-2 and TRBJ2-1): GAGVSQSPSNKVTEKGKDVELRCDPISGHTALYWYRQSLGQGLEFLIYFQGNSAPDKSGLPSDRFSAERTGGSVSTLTIQRTQQEDSAVYLCASRRDAQDEQFFGPGTRLTVL.

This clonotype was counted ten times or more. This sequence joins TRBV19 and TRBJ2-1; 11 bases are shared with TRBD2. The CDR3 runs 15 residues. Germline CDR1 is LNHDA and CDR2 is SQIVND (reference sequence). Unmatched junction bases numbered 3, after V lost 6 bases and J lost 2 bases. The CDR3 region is CASSPLAGAYNEQFF. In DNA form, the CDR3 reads TGTGCCAGTAGCCCACTAGCGGGGGCCTACAATGAGCAGTTCTTC.

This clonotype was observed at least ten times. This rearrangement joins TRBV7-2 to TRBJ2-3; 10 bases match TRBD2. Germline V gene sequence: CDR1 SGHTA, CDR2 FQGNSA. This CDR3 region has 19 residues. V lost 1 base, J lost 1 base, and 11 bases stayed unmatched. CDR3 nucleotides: TGTGCCAGCAGCTTAGAGGGGCTAGCGGGAGAGTTGGGCACAGATACGCAGTATTTT. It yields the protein CASSLEGLAGELGTDTQYF.

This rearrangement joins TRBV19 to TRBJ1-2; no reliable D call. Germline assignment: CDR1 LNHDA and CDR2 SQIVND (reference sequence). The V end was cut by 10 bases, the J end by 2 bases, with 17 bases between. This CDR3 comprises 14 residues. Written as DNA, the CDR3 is TGTGCCACCTCCTCGGCGGGCGCGAACTATGGCTACACCTTC. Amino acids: CATSSAGANYGYTF.

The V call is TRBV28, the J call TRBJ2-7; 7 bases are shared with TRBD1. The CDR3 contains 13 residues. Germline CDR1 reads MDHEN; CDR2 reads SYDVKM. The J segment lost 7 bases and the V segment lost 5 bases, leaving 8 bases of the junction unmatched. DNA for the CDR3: TGTGCCAGCAGTCAACGACAGGGCTGGGAGCAGTACTTC. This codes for CASSQRQGWEQYF. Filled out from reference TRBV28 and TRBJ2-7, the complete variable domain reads DVKVTQSSRYLVKRTGEKVFLECVQDMDHENMFWYRQDPGLGLRLIYFSYDVKMKEKGDIPEGYSVSREKKERFSLILESASTNQTSMYLCASSQRQGWEQYFGPGTRLTVT.

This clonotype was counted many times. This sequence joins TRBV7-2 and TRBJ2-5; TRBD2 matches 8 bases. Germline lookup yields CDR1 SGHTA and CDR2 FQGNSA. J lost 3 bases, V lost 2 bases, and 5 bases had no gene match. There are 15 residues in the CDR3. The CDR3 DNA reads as TGTGCCAGCAGCTTATGGTTCGGGAGGGAAGAGACCCAGTACTTC. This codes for CASSLWFGREETQYF.